The entry below gives a single TCR beta chain sequence along with its context. Source study methods: Reference gene primers were amplified, and this amplification served to estimate nucleated cell counts. The table came from immunoSEQ multiplex PCR; TCRdb's copy has only in-frame clones and leaves some out. V, J and clone size are those of that table, while D and trimming were read from the DNA. The sample lists some 200,000 clones; roughly 80% were seen once. The data belong to a study of blood T cell repertoires in COVID-19. Study details: There were acute and convalescent COVID-19 samples, and they came from the United States, Italy and Spain. The analysed material was cDNA or gDNA that came from T cells, B-cell-depleted T cells, or PBMCs.

V was pared by 7 bases and J by 4 bases, with 7 bases of the junction left unmatched. Germline CDR1 reads MGHRA; CDR2 reads YSYEKL. The CDR3 is 14 residues long. The source of this sequence is a woman in her seventies with acute or convalescent COVID-19. The sample comprised peripheral blood. The chain uses TRBV4-1 and TRBJ2-1; 7 positions agree with TRBD1. The CDR3 spells CASNLGDRYNEQFF. CDR3 coding DNA: TGCGCCAGCAACCTAGGGGACAGATACAATGAGCAGTTCTTC.